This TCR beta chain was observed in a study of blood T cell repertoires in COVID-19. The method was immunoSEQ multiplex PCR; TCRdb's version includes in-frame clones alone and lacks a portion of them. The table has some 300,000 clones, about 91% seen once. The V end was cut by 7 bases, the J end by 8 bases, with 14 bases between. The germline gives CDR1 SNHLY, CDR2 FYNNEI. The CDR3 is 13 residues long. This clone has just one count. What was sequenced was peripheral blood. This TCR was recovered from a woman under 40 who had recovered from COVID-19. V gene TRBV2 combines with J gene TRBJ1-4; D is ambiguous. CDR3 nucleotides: TGTGCCAGCATACGCGGGTTAGGAGAAAAACTGTTTTTT. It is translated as CASIRGLGEKLFF.